This T cell receptor (beta chain) was identified in a study of cytomegalovirus exposure and HLA in healthy donors. Note on this clone: The antigen remains undetermined.

Data came from immunoSEQ multiplex PCR; TCRdb stores just in-frame clones and leaves some out. This sample has some 150,000 clones, with approximately 89% found just once. Findings and limits, study-wide: The study designated 150 or so TCR beta chains cytomegalovirus-associated. With high specificity and sensitivity, the classifier reportedly diagnosed cytomegalovirus status.

CDR3 length: 15 amino acids. Per germline, CDR1 MNHEY and CDR2 SMNVEV (reference sequence). With 4 bases clipped from V and 2 bases from J, the junction kept 5 bases outside the gene matches. The origin of this receptor is a man younger than 35 in good health and CMV-seronegative. J is TRBJ2-5 and V is TRBV27; 9 bases agree with TRBD1. The sequencing input was PBMCs. The CDR3 region has the DNA TGTGCCAGCAGTTGGCGGGGACAGGGACAAGAGACCCAGTACTTC. Translation gives CASSWRGQGQETQYF.